These 10 T cell receptor beta chains share one sample of origin, sequenced in a study of blood T cell repertoires in COVID-19. Generated by immunoSEQ multiplex PCR, the TCRdb table keeps only in-frame clones and is missing some. The sample carries tens of thousands of clones, over 80% recorded once. Sequenced: peripheral blood. The receptors were sampled from a woman between 70 and 85 years old with acute or convalescent COVID-19.

This clone was counted a single time. J is TRBJ2-7 and V is TRBV9; the D gene is possibly TRBD1 (6 bases). CDR3 length: 14 residues. Looked up from germline, CDR1 is SGDLS and CDR2 is YYNGEE. The germline V and J ends were trimmed by 3 bases and 2 bases, with 12 bases remaining between them. CDR3 in amino acids: CASSGDYRAYEQYF. CDR3 nucleotides: TGTGCCAGCAGCGGTGATTACAGGGCCTACGAGCAGTACTTC.

This CDR3 reads CASSLQGSAGELFF. In nucleotides, the CDR3 is TGCGCCAGCAGCTTACAGGGGAGCGCCGGGGAGCTGTTTTTT. J is TRBJ2-2 and V is TRBV5-1, with 7 bases fitting TRBD1. J was trimmed by 6 bases and V by 2 bases; bases with no gene match: 4. Germline V gene data show CDR1 as SGHRS and CDR2 as YFSETQ. This CDR3 contains 14 residues.

CDR3 sequence reads: CASIPAGVQETQYF. The CDR3 nucleotides read TGTGCCAGCATTCCAGCGGGGGTCCAAGAGACCCAGTACTTC. The genes are TRBV6-5 and TRBJ2-5; 8 positions agree with TRBD2. The germline V gene encodes CDR1 MNHEY and CDR2 SVGAGI. The CDR3 contains 14 residues. V lost 7 bases and J lost 1; bases outside the gene matches: 5.

This chain connects TRBV29-1 to TRBJ1-1; D gene unclear. Germline CDR1 SQVTM, CDR2 ANQGSEA. The ends were cut back, 0 bases at V and 1 base at J, with 9 bases in the middle. The CDR3 has 14 residues. CDR3 nucleotide sequence: TGCAGCGTTGAAGATCCCTCTCCGAACACTGAAGCTTTCTTT. Protein: CSVEDPSPNTEAFF. Supplemented by reference TRBV29-1 and TRBJ1-1, the full variable domain reads SAVISQKPSRDICQRGTSLTIQCQVDSQVTMMFWYRQQPGQSLTLIATANQGSEATYESGFVIDKFPISRPNLTFSTLTVSNMSPEDSSIYLCSVEDPSPNTEAFFGQGTRLTVV.

This clone was picked up a small number of times. The V gene is TRBV19, the J gene TRBJ2-7; the match to TRBD1 covers 10 bases. V dropped 6 bases and J dropped 5; count of bases not matched to a gene: 7. The CDR3 is 14 amino acids. The germline CDR1 and CDR2 sequences are LNHDA and SQIVND (reference sequence). CDR3 in DNA: TGTGCCAGTAGCCCGGGACAGGGGTTGCACGAGCAGTACTTC. Protein product: CASSPGQGLHEQYF.

This clone has only one observation. This sequence joins TRBV5-1 and TRBJ1-2, with TRBD1 as a possible D gene (5 bases). Between the trimmed V and J ends, which lost 1 base and 1 base, there was a span of 17 bases. Germline CDR1 and CDR2: SGHRS and YFSETQ. The CDR3 has 17 amino acids. CDR3 sequence reads: CASSLSSGQVGNYGYTF. In DNA form, the CDR3 reads TGCGCCAGCAGCTTGTCATCAGGGCAGGTCGGTAACTATGGCTACACCTTC. The variable domain in full, with the rest retrieved from reference TRBV5-1 and TRBJ1-2, is KAGVTQTPRYLIKTRGQQVTLSCSPISGHRSVSWYQQTPGQGLQFLFEYFSETQRNKGNFPGRFSGRQFSNSRSEMNVSTLELGDSALYLCASSLSSGQVGNYGYTFGSGTRLTVV.

This clone has only one observation. The J gene is TRBJ1-3, the V gene TRBV5-6; D remains ambiguous. CDR1 is SGHDT and CDR2 is YYEEEE in the germline V gene. Trimming removed 6 bases from V and 1 base from J, with 8 bases in between. This CDR3 comprises 13 residues. CDR3: CASNKLSGNTIYF. The CDR3 DNA reads TGTGCCAGCAACAAACTATCTGGAAACACCATATATTTT.

The chain links TRBV2 to TRBJ2-3, with 10 positions matching TRBD1. The CDR3 spans 15 residues. CDR1 and CDR2 from the germline V gene are SNHLY and FYNNEI. V trimming: 9 bases; J trimming: 3 bases; junction bases outside the gene matches: 9. The CDR3 protein is CASTTQGQGTDTQYF. As DNA, the CDR3 is TGTGCCAGTACTACCCAGGGACAGGGGACAGATACGCAGTATTTT.

The V call is TRBV6-2 or TRBV6-3, the J call TRBJ2-5, with 8 bases fitting TRBD2. This CDR3 contains 16 residues. Germline values: CDR1 MNHEY, CDR2 SVGEGT. After removal of 4 bases from V and 1 base from J, the junction contained 8 bases not matched to a gene. CDR3 amino acids: CASSLLAGTLQETQYF. In nucleotides, the CDR3 is TGTGCCAGCAGTTTATTAGCGGGAACCCTCCAAGAGACCCAGTACTTC.

The rearrangement joins TRBV11-2 to TRBJ2-5, with TRBD2 matching 8 bases. Germline V gene sequence: CDR1 SGHAT, CDR2 FQNNGV. V dropped 4 bases and J dropped 1; count of bases not matched to a gene: 5. CDR3 size: 15 residues. Written as DNA, the CDR3 is TGTGCCAGCAGCTACCTAGCGGGCCCCCAAGAGACCCAGTACTTC. Its protein product is CASSYLAGPQETQYF.